A single sample gave rise to the 9 T cell receptor beta chains below, sequenced in a study of shared clonotypes between healthy human individuals. This table comes from immunoSEQ multiplex PCR, and its TCRdb copy is limited to in-frame clones, with some not included. The table includes 1.4 million to 1.5 million clones, roughly 96% detected once. The sample consisted of naive CD4+ T cells sorted from blood. Subset given: CD45RA+ positively selected. Source of these receptors: a man between 25 and 39 years old in good health.

This chain uses TRBV5-1 with TRBJ2-7, with D possibly matching TRBD2 (6 bases). Germline V gives CDR1 SGHRS, CDR2 YFSETQ. V was shortened by 1 base and J by 3 bases, with 11 bases between the two germline ends. The CDR3 runs 14 residues. In DNA, the CDR3 is TGCGCCAGCAGCTTGTCCGGGGAGGTCTACGAGCAGTACTTC. Residues: CASSLSGEVYEQYF.

This clone was observed once. The sample has other DNA sequences that encode this CDR3 too. The genes are TRBV5-4 and TRBJ2-2, with 9 bases that match TRBD1. CDR3 length: 15 residues. With V trimmed by 3 bases and J by 4 bases, 4 bases remained unmatched. Germline CDR1 reads SGHNT; CDR2 reads YYREEE (reference sequence). The CDR3 DNA reads as TGTGCCAGCAGCTCTAGACAGGGGGGCACCGGGGAGCTGTTTTTT. It encodes CASSSRQGGTGELFF.

The gene calls are TRBV28 and TRBJ1-1, with TRBD1 as a possible D gene (6 bases). V lost 2 bases, J lost 4 bases, and 11 bases lay in between. CDR3 size: 14 residues. From germline, CDR1 is MDHEN and CDR2 SYDVKM. For the CDR3, the DNA is TGTGCCAGCAGTTTAAGGGGGGAGGGCACTGAAGCTTTCTTT. This translates into CASSLRGEGTEAFF.

The chain uses TRBV5-1 and TRBJ1-4; unclear D gene. The CDR3 runs 16 residues. Germline CDR1 SGHRS, CDR2 YFSETQ. V gave up 0 bases and J gave up 5 bases, with 14 bases separating them. The CDR3 sequence is CASSLAVWQTNEKLFF. In DNA, the CDR3 is TGCGCCAGCAGCTTGGCTGTATGGCAGACAAATGAAAAACTGTTTTTT.

The chain recombines TRBV27 with TRBJ2-1; 8 bases map to TRBD2. Trimming removed 0 bases from V and 9 bases from J; junction bases left unmatched: 13. This CDR3 is 17 amino acids long. Germline values: CDR1 MNHEY, CDR2 SMNVEV (reference sequence). CDR3 DNA: TGTGCCAGCAGTTTATCGGGGCGGGGGGCGTTTTTTAGTGAGCAGTTCTTC. It yields the protein CASSLSGRGAFFSEQFF.

The chain couples TRBV5-1 to TRBJ2-3, with TRBD2 identical over 8 bases. V shed 4 bases, J shed 2 bases, and the junction held 3 bases outside the gene matches. Germline V gives CDR1 SGHRS, CDR2 YFSETQ. The CDR3 runs to 14 residues. Here the CDR3 DNA reads TGCGCCAGCAGCGTAGCGGGAACCACAGATACGCAGTATTTT. Its translation is CASSVAGTTDTQYF.

This clone was counted once. The chain employs TRBV28 and TRBJ2-1; 7 nucleotides line up with TRBD1. Trimming removed 7 bases from V and 4 bases from J; junction bases left unmatched: 10. This CDR3 has 15 residues. Germline assignment: CDR1 MDHEN and CDR2 SYDVKM. CDR3 loop: CASNTRGSGYNEQFF. The CDR3 DNA follows: TGTGCCAGCAATACCAGGGGGAGTGGGTACAATGAGCAGTTCTTC. The full variable domain, its missing parts supplied by reference TRBV28 and TRBJ2-1, is DVKVTQSSRYLVKRTGEKVFLECVQDMDHENMFWYRQDPGLGLRLIYFSYDVKMKEKGDIPEGYSVSREKKERFSLILESASTNQTSMYLCASNTRGSGYNEQFFGPGTRLTVL.

J is TRBJ2-5 and V is TRBV5-1; 11 positions match TRBD2. Germline loops: CDR1 SGHRS, CDR2 YFSETQ. The CDR3 is 16 amino acids. Germline trimming cut 4 bases from V and 5 bases from J; bases unmatched to any gene: 10. The CDR3 loop reads CASSALTSGRRETQYF. CDR3 in DNA: TGCGCCAGCAGCGCCCTAACTAGCGGGAGAAGGGAGACCCAGTACTTC.

This sequence joins TRBV10-3 and TRBJ1-2, with a tentative D call TRBD1 (6 bases). Per germline, CDR1 ENHRY and CDR2 SYGVKD. The CDR3 contains 13 residues. The V end was cut by 7 bases, the J end by 4 bases, with 13 bases between. CDR3 sequence reads: CAIKGGLGYGYTF. CDR3 bases: TGTGCCATCAAAGGGGGTCTCGGCTATGGCTACACCTTC.